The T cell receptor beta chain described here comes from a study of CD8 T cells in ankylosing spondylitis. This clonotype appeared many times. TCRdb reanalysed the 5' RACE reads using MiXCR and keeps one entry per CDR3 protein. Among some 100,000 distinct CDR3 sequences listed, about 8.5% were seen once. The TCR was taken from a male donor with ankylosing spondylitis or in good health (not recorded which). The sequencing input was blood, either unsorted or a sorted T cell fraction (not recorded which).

The chain's CDR3 is CASSWASGPYNEQFF. Written as DNA, the CDR3 is TGTGCCAGCAGTTGGGCTAGCGGACCCTACAATGAGCAGTTCTTC. The chain couples TRBV27 to TRBJ2-1; 7 bases are shared with TRBD2. With 4 bases clipped from V and 2 bases from J, the junction kept 5 bases outside the gene matches. Germline CDR1 is MNHEY and CDR2 is SMNVEV (reference sequence). CDR3 size: 15 residues.